This T cell receptor (beta chain) emerged from a study of identical twins. This clonotype was seen more than once but under ten times. Its antigen is unknown. The authors used template switching to add a universal primer site and gave cDNA unique molecular identifiers. Each CDR3 protein is one row after TCRdb ran MiXCR on the 5' RACE reads. The table lists fewer than 500,000 distinct CDR3 sequences, approximately 14% of them singletons, with approximately 0.98% in the top ten. Study observations and caveats: Among out-of-frame alpha sequences shared by twins, low generation probability occurred in excess. Models underestimated TCR alpha sharing (out-of-frame) in monozygotic twins.

The data also belong to a second study, concerning yellow fever vaccine responses in identical twins.

The clonotype originates from a woman between 18 and 29 years old in good health. The sequenced sample consisted of CD4+ T cells sorted from blood.

This CDR3 reads CSARNTGTSGMYEQYF. As DNA, the CDR3 is TGCAGTGCCCGTAACACCGGGACTAGCGGGATGTACGAGCAGTACTTC. The rearrangement joins TRBV20-1 to TRBJ2-7, with TRBD2 identical over 13 bases. The CDR3 is made up of 16 amino acids. J lost 4 bases, V lost 6 bases, and 12 bases had no gene match. The germline CDR1 and CDR2 sequences are DFQATT and SNEGSKA (reference sequence).